This passage covers 22 T cell receptor beta chains from one sample sequenced in a study of beta chain features in type 1 diabetes. TCRB transcripts that were expressed got sequenced, as all of the isolated RNA had been reverse transcribed. Some clones are missing from TCRdb's copy, which holds only in-frame ones; the method was immunoSEQ multiplex PCR. The sample holds around 500,000 clones, 30% seen once. The sample taken for sequencing was naive CD4+ T cells from blood. These receptors came from a man between 18 and 29 years old in good health.

In its sample, this clone was seen a few times. V gene TRBV29-1 combines with J gene TRBJ2-1, with D unresolved. The CDR3 covers 12 residues. Trimming took 3 bases from V and 5 from J, leaving 8 bases between them. The V gene's germline CDR1 is SQVTM and CDR2 ANQGSEA. The CDR3 protein is CSVDVNNNEQFF. The CDR3 nucleotides read TGCAGCGTTGATGTGAATAACAATGAGCAGTTCTTC.

This clone was seen more than once but under ten times. Here the CDR3 DNA reads TGTGCCTGGAGTGTACCGGAGAGGGGCCTCTCTGGAAACACCATATATTTT. It is translated as CAWSVPERGLSGNTIYF. The chain carries TRBV30 and TRBJ1-3; D is possibly TRBD1 (5 bases). CDR1 is GTSNPN, CDR2 SVGIG, per germline (reference sequence). V gave up 0 bases and J gave up 0 bases, with 15 bases separating them. The CDR3 totals 17 residues.

This clone showed up just a few times. The chain is built from TRBV29-1 and TRBJ1-1; unclear D gene. With 1 base removed from V and 5 bases from J, the gap between germline ends came to 11 bases. The CDR3 runs 13 residues. Germline V CDR1 and CDR2: SQVTM, ANQGSEA. In DNA, the CDR3 is TGCAGCGTTGAAGTGTTCCGGGAAACTGAAGCTTTCTTT. Its protein product is CSVEVFRETEAFF.

Remarks on this clone: Within the sample, other DNA sequences also encode this same CDR3. V gene TRBV7-9 combines with J gene TRBJ2-6; no clear D. This CDR3 comprises 14 residues. Germline V gene data show CDR1 as SEHNR and CDR2 as FQNEAQ (reference sequence). Trimming took off 3 bases at V and 1 base at J, with 4 bases between the two ends. CDR3 loop: CASSLTSGANVLTF. The CDR3 nucleotides are TGTGCCAGCAGCTTGACGTCTGGGGCCAACGTCCTGACTTTC.

This clone has only a few counts. V is TRBV7-9 and J is TRBJ2-1; unclear D gene. V shed 5 bases and J shed 5 bases, with 19 bases lying between them. The V gene's germline CDR1 is SEHNR and CDR2 FQNEAQ (reference sequence). This CDR3 contains 16 residues. The CDR3 DNA reads as TGTGCCAGCAGCCCGGCCGGGCCGCTCCTTAACAATGAGCAGTTCTTC. Translated: CASSPAGPLLNNEQFF.

The chain couples TRBV28 to TRBJ2-3, with D unclear. Germline CDR1 and CDR2: MDHEN and SYDVKM. V was clipped by 5 bases and J by 6 bases, with 15 bases between them. This CDR3 has 14 residues. The chain's CDR3 is CASSPWSGRDTQYF. DNA for the CDR3: TGTGCCAGCAGTCCCTGGTCGGGTAGGGATACGCAGTATTTT.

This rearrangement joins TRBV7-9 to TRBJ1-4; TRBD1 matches at 8 bases. With V trimmed by 3 bases and J by 8 bases, 5 bases remained unmatched. The CDR3 is 14 residues long. Germline assignment: CDR1 SEHNR and CDR2 FQNEAQ (reference sequence). The chain's CDR3 is CASSLVGQGEKLFF. CDR3 DNA sequence: TGTGCCAGCAGCTTGGTCGGACAGGGAGAAAAACTGTTTTTT.

The J gene is TRBJ2-3, the V gene TRBV23-1; 11 bases match TRBD2. TRBV23-1 counts as an open reading frame of uncertain function. The CDR3 is 15 amino acids. After removal of 6 bases from V and 6 bases from J, the junction contained 8 bases not matched to a gene. The CDR3 region has the DNA TGCGCCAGCAGGACTAGCGGGATAAATTCGGATACGCAGTATTTT. Translating it yields CASRTSGINSDTQYF.

The chain carries TRBV28 and TRBJ1-5; a possible D gene is TRBD1 (5 bases). Trimming took 6 bases from V and 6 from J, leaving 9 bases between them. CDR1 and CDR2 from the germline V gene are MDHEN and SYDVKM. The CDR3 extends over 12 amino acids. CDR3 sequence reads: CASRFTGQPQHF. The CDR3 region has the DNA TGTGCCAGCAGGTTTACAGGTCAGCCCCAGCATTTT.

This chain links TRBV7-9 with TRBJ2-5; 7 positions match TRBD2. Germline trimming cut 5 bases from V and 6 bases from J; bases unmatched to any gene: 6. The CDR3 totals 13 residues. Germline V gene lookup returns CDR1 SEHNR and CDR2 FQNEAQ (reference sequence). CDR3 nucleotides: TGTGCCAGCAGCGAGTGGGACTACCAGACCCAGTACTTC. Its translation: CASSEWDYQTQYF.

This clone was found a few times. The chain combines TRBV4-1 with TRBJ2-7; D is possibly TRBD2 (5 bases). Looked up from germline, CDR1 is MGHRA and CDR2 is YSYEKL. This CDR3 comprises 14 residues. Trimming removed 0 bases from V and 6 bases from J, with 12 bases in between. In DNA form, the CDR3 reads TGCGCCAGCAGCCAAGATTGGAGGTCTCGCGAGCAGTACTTC. This translates into CASSQDWRSREQYF.

This clone has a single count. Different DNA sequences within this sample yield the same CDR3. The chain joins TRBV9 to TRBJ2-1; D not certain. The length of the CDR3 is 14 residues. Trimming removed 0 bases from V and 0 bases from J, with 4 bases in between. From germline, CDR1 is SGDLS and CDR2 YYNGEE. The CDR3: CASSVDSSYNEQFF. Here the CDR3 DNA reads TGTGCCAGCAGCGTAGATAGCTCCTACAATGAGCAGTTCTTC.

This sequence joins TRBV7-8 and TRBJ2-5, with a tentative D call TRBD2 (5 bases). The germline V gene encodes CDR1 SGHVS and CDR2 FQNEAQ. Trimming cost V 5 bases and J 4 bases, with 14 bases left between them. There are 14 residues in the CDR3. The CDR3: CASSLPGGGETQYF. CDR3 in DNA: TGTGCCAGCAGCCTACCCGGCGGAGGAGAGACCCAGTACTTC.

The CDR3 spells CATQDRNEQFF. The CDR3 DNA reads TGTGCCACTCAAGACAGGAATGAGCAGTTCTTC. This chain uses TRBV15 with TRBJ2-1; possibly TRBD1 for D (6 bases). CDR3 length: 11 residues. V lost 9 bases and J 7 bases, leaving 10 bases between the germline ends. In germline, CDR1 is LNHNV, CDR2 YYDKDF (reference sequence). Combining the CDR3 with reference TRBV15 and TRBJ2-1 gives the whole variable domain DAMVIQNPRYQVTQFGKPVTLSCSQTLNHNVMYWYQQKSSQAPKLLFHYYDKDFNNEADTPDNFQSRRPNTSFCFLDIRSPGLGDTAMYLCATQDRNEQFFGPGTRLTVL.

The V call is TRBV18, the J call TRBJ2-7, with 9 bases lining up with TRBD1. CDR1 KGHSH and CDR2 LQKENI come from the germline V gene. Trimming cost V 3 bases and J 5 bases; bases outside gene matches: 8. The CDR3 covers 15 residues. The CDR3 spells CASSPARTGVDEQYF. Written as DNA, the CDR3 is TGTGCCAGCTCACCCGCACGGACAGGGGTCGACGAGCAGTACTTC.

On this clone: Other DNA sequences of this sample code for an identical CDR3. The J gene is TRBJ1-2, the V gene TRBV7-9; D is undetermined. V was pared by 3 bases and J by 8 bases, with 7 bases between. Germline V gene data show CDR1 as SEHNR and CDR2 as FQNEAQ (reference sequence). CDR3 length equals 11 residues. For the CDR3, the DNA is TGTGCCAGCAGCTTCGGTGTGGGCTACACCTTC. Its protein is CASSFGVGYTF.

This chain links TRBV4-2 with TRBJ2-5; the D gene is possibly TRBD1 (5 bases). Germline lookup yields CDR1 LGHNA and CDR2 YNFKEQ. This CDR3 has 14 amino acids. V was clipped by 3 bases and J by 6 bases, with 14 bases between them. CDR3 DNA sequence: TGTGCCAGCAGCCACGGTCAGGGCGGTCAGACCCAGTACTTC. Translated, it gives CASSHGQGGQTQYF.

The chain carries TRBV2 and TRBJ2-3; 8 bases align to TRBD2. Germline loops: CDR1 SNHLY, CDR2 FYNNEI. The CDR3 contains 17 residues. Trimming cost V 1 base and J 2 bases; bases outside gene matches: 8. The CDR3 DNA sequence: TGTGCCAGCAGTGAAGTAAGACTAGCGAGTTACACAGATACGCAGTATTTT. This gives the protein CASSEVRLASYTDTQYF.

This clone has only a few counts. The rearrangement links TRBV15 to TRBJ2-3; D gene unclear. Germline CDR1 reads LNHNV; CDR2 reads YYDKDF (reference sequence). This CDR3 is built from 14 residues. Trimming pared 4 bases from V and 2 bases from J, leaving 10 bases between. CDR3 in amino acids: CATSTISPTDTQYF. DNA for the CDR3: TGTGCCACCAGCACTATATCACCCACAGATACGCAGTATTTT.

The chain employs TRBV18 and TRBJ1-1; D is unclear. The germline gives CDR1 KGHSH, CDR2 LQKENI. This CDR3 is 13 amino acids long. The ends were cut back, 2 bases at V and 1 base at J, with 5 bases in the middle. CDR3 loop: CASSPLTNTEAFF. CDR3 DNA sequence: TGTGCCAGCTCACCATTAACGAACACTGAAGCTTTCTTT. Supplemented by reference TRBV18 and TRBJ1-1, the full variable domain reads NAGVMQNPRHLVRRRGQEARLRCSPMKGHSHVYWYRQLPEEGLKFMVYLQKENIIDESGMPKERFSAEFPKEGPSILRIQQVVRGDSAAYFCASSPLTNTEAFFGQGTRLTVV.

The rearrangement uses TRBV7-2 and TRBJ2-7, with D tentatively TRBD1 (6 bases). Germline V CDR1 and CDR2: SGHTA, FQGNSA. The germline V and J ends were trimmed by 1 base and 4 bases, with 14 bases remaining between them. The CDR3 covers 15 residues. DNA of the CDR3: TGTGCCAGCAGCTTAGTGCCGGACAGACAATACGAGCAGTACTTC. It codes for CASSLVPDRQYEQYF. Full variable domain (outside the CDR3, taken from reference TRBV7-2 and TRBJ2-7): GAGVSQSPSNKVTEKGKDVELRCDPISGHTALYWYRQSLGQGLEFLIYFQGNSAPDKSGLPSDRFSAERTGGSVSTLTIQRTQQEDSAVYLCASSLVPDRQYEQYFGPGTRLTVT.

CDR3 nucleotides: TGTGCCAGCAGCTTCCGGGGAGGAAATGAAAAACTGTTTTTT. Its translation is CASSFRGGNEKLFF. The V call is TRBV7-2, the J call TRBJ1-4; D unclear. V dropped 3 bases and J dropped 5 bases, with 10 bases sitting between them. The length of the CDR3 is 14 residues. Germline loops: CDR1 SGHTA, CDR2 FQGNSA. Complete variable domain (other parts from reference TRBV7-2 and TRBJ1-4): GAGVSQSPSNKVTEKGKDVELRCDPISGHTALYWYRQSLGQGLEFLIYFQGNSAPDKSGLPSDRFSAERTGGSVSTLTIQRTQQEDSAVYLCASSFRGGNEKLFFGSGTQLSVL.